The subject of this entry is one T cell receptor (beta chain). What it binds is unknown. This table comes from immunoSEQ multiplex PCR, and its TCRdb copy is limited to in-frame clones, with some not included. The top ten clones hold 1% to 1.5% of a sample with about 97,000 clones, 90% of them seen once. Trimming removed 4 bases from V and 8 bases from J; junction bases left unmatched: 4. The CDR3 has 13 amino acids. Per the germline V gene, CDR1 is SGHDT and CDR2 is YYEEEE. This sample is drawn from a study of T cell responses to AZD1222 COVID-19 vaccine. General observations from the study: It should be noted that donors were predominantly white British and more often female, and clonal diversity was possibly underestimated.

The chain combines TRBV5-6 with TRBJ2-4, with TRBD1 matching 9 bases. Here the sequenced sample was peripheral blood, taken on day 0 of AZD1222 vaccination. The TCR comes from an adult in good health. This CDR3 is CASSPTGGDIQYF. The CDR3 DNA sequence: TGTGCCAGCAGCCCGACAGGGGGGGACATTCAGTACTTC.